These 3 T cell receptor beta chains were all obtained from the same sample, sequenced in a study of T cell repertoires in cytomegalovirus infection. TCRdb analysed the reads with MiXCR anew, one entry per CDR3 protein. Here the sample spans roughly 300,000 distinct CDR3 sequences, more than 20% being singletons. The sample consisted of PBMCs. These receptors all stem from a human donor in good health (CMV status not recorded). Some clones in this sample may be carry-over from other donors' samples.

J is TRBJ2-3 and V is TRBV7-9, with 10 bases aligning to TRBD2. The CDR3 length is 16 residues. V lost 5 bases, J lost 4 bases, and 9 bases stayed unmatched. Germline CDR1 is SEHNR and CDR2 is FQNEAQ (reference sequence). CDR3 in amino acids: CASSATSGMAPDTQYF. In DNA, the CDR3 is TGTGCCAGCAGCGCAACTAGCGGGATGGCTCCAGATACGCAGTATTTT. The whole variable domain, filled in from reference TRBV7-9 and TRBJ2-3, reads DTGVSQNPRHKITKRGQNVTFRCDPISEHNRLYWYRQTLGQGPEFLTYFQNEAQLEKSRLLSDRFSAERPKGSFSTLEIQRTEQGDSAMYLCASSATSGMAPDTQYFGPGTRLTVL.

This clonotype was seen only a few times. The chain combines TRBV2 with TRBJ2-7; 10 bases match TRBD2. The CDR3 sequence is 15 residues long. Germline V gene data show CDR1 as SNHLY and CDR2 as FYNNEI. Trimming at V came to 6 bases and at J to 5 bases, leaving 10 bases not matched to a gene. CDR3 bases: TGTGCCAGCAGGAGGGGTAGCGGGAGGTCAGACGAGCAGTACTTC. Translated, it gives CASRRGSGRSDEQYF.

This clonotype showed up many times. The CDR3 nucleotides read TGTGCCAGCAGATACGCAGGGAGCTCCTACAATGAGCAGTTCTTC. Translating gives CASRYAGSSYNEQFF. V gene TRBV12-3 or TRBV12-4 combines with J gene TRBJ2-1; D could derive from TRBD1 or TRBD2 (5 bases each). The CDR3 sequence is 15 residues long. V lost 6 bases and J 0 bases, leaving 12 bases between the germline ends.